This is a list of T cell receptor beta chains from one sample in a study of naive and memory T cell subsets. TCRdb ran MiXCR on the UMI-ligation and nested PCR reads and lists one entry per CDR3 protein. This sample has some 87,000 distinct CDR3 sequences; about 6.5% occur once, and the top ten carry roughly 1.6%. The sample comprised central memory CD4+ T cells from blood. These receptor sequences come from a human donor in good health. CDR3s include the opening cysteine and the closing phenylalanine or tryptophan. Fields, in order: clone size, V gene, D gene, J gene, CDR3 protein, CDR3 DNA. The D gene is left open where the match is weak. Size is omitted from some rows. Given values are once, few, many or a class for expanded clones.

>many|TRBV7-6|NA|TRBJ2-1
CASSLRTYNEQFF
TGTGCCAGCAGCTTAAGGACGTACAATGAGCAGTTCTTC
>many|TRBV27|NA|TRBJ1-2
CASSRDLRGYTF
TGTGCCAGCAGTAGGGACCTCAGGGGCTACACCTTC
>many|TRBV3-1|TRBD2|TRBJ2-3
CASSRIAGGFADTQYF
TGTGCCAGCAGCCGGATAGCGGGGGGATTCGCAGATACGCAGTATTTT
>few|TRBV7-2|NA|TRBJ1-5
CASSRSRDNNQPQHF
TGTGCCAGCAGCCGAAGCCGGGACAACAATCAGCCCCAGCATTTT
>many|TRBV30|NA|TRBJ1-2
CAWSVGRGEAYGYTF
TGTGCCTGGAGTGTAGGTCGGGGGGAGGCTTATGGCTACACCTTC
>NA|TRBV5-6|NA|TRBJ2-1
CASSSDSGLKQFF
TGTGCCAGCAGCTCGGACTCGGGGTTAAAGCAGTTCTTC
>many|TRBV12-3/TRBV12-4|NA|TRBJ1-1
CASSPDVAMNTEAFF
TGTGCCAGCAGTCCCGACGTAGCCATGAACACTGAAGCTTTCTTT
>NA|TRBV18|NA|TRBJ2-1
CASSPRNNEQFF
TGTGCCAGCTCACCACGAAACAATGAGCAGTTCTTC
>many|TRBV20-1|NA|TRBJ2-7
CSASLPWGGEQYF
TGCAGTGCTAGCCTACCATGGGGCGGGGAACAGTACTTC
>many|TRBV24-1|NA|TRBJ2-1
CATSDLTGGTNEQFF
TGTGCCACCAGTGATTTGACCGGGGGAACCAATGAGCAGTTCTTC
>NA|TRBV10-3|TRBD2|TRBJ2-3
CAISDPGTRQADTQYF
TGTGCCATCAGTGATCCCGGGACTAGGCAGGCAGATACGCAGTATTTT
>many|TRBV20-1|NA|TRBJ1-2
CSAGQLYGYTF
TGCAGTGCAGGACAGCTTTATGGCTACACCTTC
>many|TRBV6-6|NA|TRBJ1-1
CASTLRGLNTEAFF
TGTGCCAGCACCCTGAGGGGATTGAACACTGAAGCTTTCTTT
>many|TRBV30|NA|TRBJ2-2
CAWSVLSTGELFF
TGTGCCTGGAGTGTACTAAGCACCGGGGAGCTGTTTTTT
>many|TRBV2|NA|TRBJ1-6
CASRNSPLHF
TGTGCCAGCAGGAATTCACCCCTCCACTTT
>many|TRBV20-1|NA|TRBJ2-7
CSATTGQSSYEQYF
TGCAGTGCTACCACAGGCCAAAGCTCCTACGAGCAGTACTTC
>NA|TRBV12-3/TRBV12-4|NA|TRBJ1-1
CASSFRQMNTEAFF
TGTGCCAGCAGTTTCCGACAGATGAACACTGAAGCTTTCTTT
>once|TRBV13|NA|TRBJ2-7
CASSKHYEQYF
TGTGCCAGCAGCAAGCACTACGAGCAGTACTTC
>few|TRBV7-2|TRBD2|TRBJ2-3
CASSSDSGGPDTQYF
TGTGCCAGCAGCTCAGATAGCGGGGGGCCAGATACGCAGTATTTT
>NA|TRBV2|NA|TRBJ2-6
CASSERPNKANVLTF
TGTGCCAGCAGTGAACGCCCTAACAAGGCCAACGTCCTGACTTTC
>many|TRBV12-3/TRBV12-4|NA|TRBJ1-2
CASSLAPAYGYTF
TGTGCCAGCAGTTTGGCACCTGCCTATGGCTACACCTTC
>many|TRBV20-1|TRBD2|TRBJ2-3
CSNARFQRGGADTQYF
TGCAGCAATGCTAGGTTCCAGCGGGGGGGCGCAGATACGCAGTATTTT
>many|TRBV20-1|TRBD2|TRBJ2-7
CSATGRESEQYF
TGCAGTGCTACGGGGCGGGAGTCCGAGCAGTACTTC
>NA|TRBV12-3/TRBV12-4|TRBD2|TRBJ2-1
CASSKGLAGLNEQFF
TGTGCCAGCAGTAAGGGACTAGCGGGACTCAATGAGCAGTTCTTC
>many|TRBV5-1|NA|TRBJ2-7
CASSPGLRRYEQYF
TGCGCCAGCAGCCCGGGACTTCGAAGGTACGAGCAGTACTTC